These T cell receptor beta chains were read from a single sample in a study of graft-versus-host responses after intestinal transplantation. These receptors have no identified antigens. Sequencing used immunoSEQ multiplex PCR; TCRdb keeps in-frame clones, though not all of them. The repertoire holds 90,000 to 120,000 clones, with roughly 89% as singletons. Material: unstimulated CD4+ T cells sorted from spleen or lymph node cells, obtained before transplant. The receptors were gathered from a human donor who was the organ donor for an intestinal transplant. Both conserved end residues are part of each CDR3. A D gene is named only where the DNA matches it firmly. Size is omitted from some rows. Given values are once, few, many or a class for expanded clones.

abundance	v_gene	len	j_gene	d_gene	CDR3aa	CDR3nt
.	TRBV6-5	12	TRBJ1-2	.	CASTTANYGYTF	TGTGCCAGCACCACAGCTAACTATGGCTACACCTTC
.	TRBV30	14	TRBJ1-5	.	CAWSGGVGHQPQHF	TGTGCCTGGAGTGGAGGCGTAGGGCATCAGCCCCAGCATTTT
once	TRBV6-5	12	TRBJ1-4	.	CASSTRNEKLFF	TGTGCCAGCAGTACCAGGAATGAAAAACTGTTTTTT
.	TRBV5-1	15	TRBJ2-7	TRBD2	CASRSGLAHSYEQYF	TGCGCCAGCAGGTCGGGACTAGCGCACTCCTACGAGCAGTACTTC
.	TRBV4-2	16	TRBJ2-5	.	CASSQDLGIPPGTQYF	TGTGCCAGCAGCCAAGATTTAGGCATCCCCCCGGGGACCCAGTACTTC
.	TRBV7-3	16	TRBJ2-1	TRBD2	CASSDQPGLARNEQFF	TGTGCCAGCAGCGACCAACCGGGACTAGCGAGAAATGAGCAGTTCTTC
.	TRBV6-1	15	TRBJ2-1	TRBD2	CASSLLAGDGNEQFF	TGTGCCAGCAGTTTATTAGCGGGAGATGGCAATGAGCAGTTCTTC
.	TRBV18	15	TRBJ2-1	TRBD2	CASSPRTSGYNEQFF	TGTGCCAGCTCACCAAGGACTAGCGGATACAATGAGCAGTTCTTC
.	TRBV19	17	TRBJ2-1	TRBD1	CASSHNRGSTRFNEQFF	TGTGCCAGTAGTCATAACAGGGGATCTACTCGTTTTAATGAGCAGTTCTTC
.	TRBV5-4	16	TRBJ1-1	TRBD1	CASSPRTGWKNTEAFF	TGTGCCAGCAGCCCTCGGACAGGGTGGAAAAACACTGAAGCTTTCTTT
few	TRBV10-3	14	TRBJ2-5	.	CAISEKGSEETQYF	TGTGCCATCAGTGAAAAAGGAAGTGAAGAGACCCAGTACTTC
.	TRBV5-4	15	TRBJ2-2	.	CASSPTRQNTGELFF	TGTGCCAGCAGCCCTACGAGACAGAACACCGGGGAGCTGTTTTTT
once	TRBV5-1	15	TRBJ2-2	.	CASSSRFANTGELFF	TGCGCCAGCAGCTCAAGGTTCGCGAACACCGGGGAGCTGTTTTTT
.	TRBV29-1	14	TRBJ2-7	TRBD1	CSVAGTGLGDEQYF	TGCAGCGTTGCGGGGACAGGGTTAGGGGACGAGCAGTACTTC
.	TRBV7-2	13	TRBJ2-1	TRBD2	CASSLVLAGEQFF	TGTGCCAGCAGCTTAGTTCTAGCGGGGGAGCAGTTCTTC
.	TRBV4-2	15	TRBJ2-7	.	CASSQDMTRSYEQYF	TGTGCCAGCAGCCAAGATATGACTAGAAGTTACGAGCAGTACTTC
.	TRBV6-1	14	TRBJ2-1	TRBD2	CASSNLAGGTEQFF	TGTGCCAGCAGTAACCTGGCGGGGGGAACTGAGCAGTTCTTC